These 17 T cell receptor beta chains originate from one sample sequenced in a study of T cell changes during pregnancy in multiple sclerosis. Data came from immunoSEQ multiplex PCR; TCRdb stores just in-frame clones and leaves some out. The sample includes tens of thousands of clones, approximately 90% of them seen just once. The source material was peripheral blood, sampled in the second trimester of pregnancy. All receptors derive from a female donor in good health, enrolled as a control in a pregnancy study.

The CDR3 protein is CASSTQQGGGYTF. CDR3 sequence (DNA): TGTGCCAGCAGCACCCAACAGGGGGGAGGCTACACCTTC. The rearrangement joins TRBV11-2 to TRBJ1-2; 8 nucleotides match TRBD1. This CDR3 region has 13 residues. V shed 5 bases, J shed 8 bases, and the junction held 7 bases outside the gene matches. Germline V gene data show CDR1 as SGHAT and CDR2 as FQNNGV.

This rearrangement joins TRBV6-5 to TRBJ2-5; maybe TRBD1 (6 bases). The CDR3 runs 14 residues. V was trimmed by 0 bases and J by 5 bases, leaving 10 bases between them. CDR1 is MNHEY, CDR2 SVGAGI, per germline. CDR3 residues: CASSYSDRGETQYF. CDR3 bases: TGTGCCAGCAGTTACTCGGACAGAGGGGAGACCCAGTACTTC.

The V and J genes are TRBV5-4 and TRBJ1-1; no clear D. The CDR3 totals 13 residues. CDR1 SGHNT and CDR2 YYREEE come from the germline V gene (reference sequence). V shed 0 bases and J shed 11 bases, with 14 bases lying between them. CDR3 sequence: CASSLDRGPGAFF. CDR3 bases: TGTGCCAGCAGCTTGGACCGAGGACCGGGGGCTTTCTTT.

This chain joins TRBV7-3 and TRBJ2-5; D perhaps matches TRBD2 (5 bases). The CDR3 contains 15 residues. The germline V and J ends were trimmed by 1 base and 5 bases, with 14 bases remaining between them. Germline lookup yields CDR1 SGHTA and CDR2 FQGTGA. The CDR3 protein is CASSLNGRAGETQYF. The CDR3, as DNA: TGTGCCAGCAGCTTAAATGGGCGGGCTGGCGAGACCCAGTACTTC. The complete variable domain, with remaining parts taken from reference TRBV7-3 and TRBJ2-5, reads GAGVSQTPSNKVTEKGKYVELRCDPISGHTALYWYRQSLGQGPEFLIYFQGTGAADDSGLPNDRFFAVRPEGSVSTLKIQRTERGDSAVYLCASSLNGRAGETQYFGPGTRLLVL.

This clone was counted only a few times. V gene TRBV16 combines with J gene TRBJ1-5, with TRBD1 matching 7 bases. The trim removed 3 bases at V and 5 bases at J, leaving 4 bases unmatched. The CDR3 is 14 amino acids. CDR1 is KGHSY and CDR2 is FQNENV in the germline V gene. The CDR3 here is CASSHRQGDQPQHF. The CDR3 region has the DNA TGTGCCAGCAGCCACCGACAGGGTGATCAGCCCCAGCATTTT.

The chain has TRBV10-3 and TRBJ1-1, with a possible D match to TRBD1 (5 bases). V lost 10 bases to trimming and J lost 1 base, with 13 bases between them. Looked up from germline, CDR1 is ENHRY and CDR2 is SYGVKD. The CDR3 runs 13 residues. CDR3 sequence reads: CATWGLSNTEAFF. CDR3 bases: TGTGCCACTTGGGGACTTTCGAACACTGAAGCTTTCTTT.

The genes are TRBV27 and TRBJ2-7, with a possible D match to TRBD1 (6 bases). The germline V and J ends were trimmed by 3 bases and 4 bases, with 16 bases remaining between them. The CDR3 extends over 15 amino acids. The germline CDR1 and CDR2 sequences are MNHEY and SMNVEV (reference sequence). DNA of the CDR3: TGTGCCAGCAGTTTTAGCGACAGGAGTGGATACGAGCAGTACTTC. Translating it yields CASSFSDRSGYEQYF.

This sequence joins TRBV2 and TRBJ2-5; 10 bases are shared with TRBD1. In germline, CDR1 is SNHLY, CDR2 FYNNEI. Trimming removed 7 bases from V and 3 bases from J; junction bases left unmatched: 5. The CDR3 is made up of 14 amino acids. DNA for the CDR3: TGTGCCAGCACTTCCGGGACAGGGGAAGAGACCCAGTACTTC. Translation: CASTSGTGEETQYF.

This clone was seen only once. The CDR3 sequence: CASSPGLAGNSYEQYF. The CDR3 coding sequence is TGTGCCAGCAGCCCCGGACTAGCGGGAAATTCCTACGAGCAGTACTTC. The rearrangement joins TRBV11-2 to TRBJ2-7; TRBD2 matches at 12 bases. Germline-derived CDR1 and CDR2 are SGHAT and FQNNGV. V dropped 5 bases and J dropped 1; count of bases not matched to a gene: 6. This CDR3 is 16 amino acids long.

The table lists this clone with a count of one. V and J are TRBV27 and TRBJ1-6, with 7 bases lining up with TRBD1. Germline CDR1 reads MNHEY; CDR2 reads SMNVEV (reference sequence). The CDR3 is 14 amino acids. Trimming took 7 bases from V and 7 from J; bases not matched to a gene: 7. CDR3 in DNA: TGTGCCAGCACTCCGACAGGGTACAATTCACCCCTCCACTTT. Protein sequence: CASTPTGYNSPLHF.

V and J are TRBV29-1 and TRBJ2-7, with D possibly TRBD2 on 5 matching bases. This CDR3 is 13 amino acids long. From germline, CDR1 is SQVTM and CDR2 ANQGSEA. The ends were cut back, 3 bases at V and 0 bases at J, with 9 bases in the middle. CDR3 protein: CSVDGGPSYEQYF. The DNA of the CDR3 is TGCAGCGTTGATGGCGGGCCCTCCTACGAGCAGTACTTC.

J is TRBJ2-1 and V is TRBV19, with D perhaps TRBD2 (6 bases). V shed 3 bases and J shed 10 bases, with 10 bases lying between them. This CDR3 comprises 12 residues. From germline, CDR1 is LNHDA and CDR2 SQIVND (reference sequence). Here the CDR3 reads CASSISLAEQFF. As DNA, the CDR3 is TGTGCCAGTAGTATTTCTCTAGCGGAGCAGTTCTTC.

V is TRBV9 and J is TRBJ1-1; D gene uncertain. The CDR3 runs 13 residues. CDR1 and CDR2 from the germline V gene are SGDLS and YYNGEE. Trimming pared 0 bases from V and 5 bases from J, leaving 8 bases between. In DNA form, the CDR3 reads TGTGCCAGCAGCGTAGGGCGCGGGACTGAAGCTTTCTTT. This encodes CASSVGRGTEAFF.

In its sample, this clone was seen once. CDR3 protein: CAWSPVSYNEQFF. DNA for the CDR3: TGTGCCTGGAGTCCGGTGTCCTACAATGAGCAGTTCTTC. The chain recombines TRBV30 with TRBJ2-1; D not certain. Trimming shortened V by 2 bases and J by 1 base, and 6 bases separated the two germline ends. The CDR3 has 13 amino acids. The germline V gene encodes CDR1 GTSNPN and CDR2 SVGIG (reference sequence).

The rearrangement uses TRBV27 and TRBJ2-1, with D possibly being TRBD2 (6 bases). Germline CDR1 MNHEY, CDR2 SMNVEV (reference sequence). This CDR3 spans 14 amino acids. V lost 6 bases and J 5 bases, leaving 14 bases between the germline ends. CDR3 in amino acids: CASRSLALHNEQFF. The CDR3 nucleotides read TGTGCCAGCAGGAGTCTAGCGTTACACAATGAGCAGTTCTTC.

This rearrangement joins TRBV2 to TRBJ1-5; no reliable D call. This CDR3 region has 15 residues. V was trimmed by 7 bases and J by 4 bases, leaving 17 bases between them. Germline-derived CDR1 and CDR2 are SNHLY and FYNNEI. DNA for the CDR3: TGTGCCAGCACTTCCAGAATGGCAGTAAATCAGCCCCAGCATTTT. As protein: CASTSRMAVNQPQHF.

The DNA of the CDR3 is TGCAGCGTTGAAGGGGAGGGGTCCTACAATGAGCAGTTCTTC. Translated: CSVEGEGSYNEQFF. The rearrangement uses TRBV29-1 and TRBJ2-1; 7 bases align to TRBD2. This CDR3 spans 14 amino acids. V trimming: 1 base; J trimming: 1 base; junction bases outside the gene matches: 1. Germline V gene data show CDR1 as SQVTM and CDR2 as ANQGSEA.